This T cell receptor beta chain stems from a study of early T cells in non-severe SARS-CoV-2 infection. Study details: Chains were unpaired, as sequencing was done on bulk RNA from unsorted whole blood. Findings of the study overall: Private and CD4 specificities were missed by VDJdb matching, skewed to anti-spike CD8.

This clonotype was counted at least ten times. Its antigen is still unknown. As part of library construction, unique molecular identifiers were attached to individual cDNA molecules. TCRdb recomputed calls from the 5' RACE reads with MiXCR, one row per CDR3 protein. The sample lists some 30,000 distinct CDR3 sequences; about 4.6% were seen once. V shed 2 bases, J shed 6 bases, and the junction held 5 bases outside the gene matches. Germline V gene lookup returns CDR1 LGHDT and CDR2 YNNKEL (reference sequence). The CDR3 sequence is 14 residues long. This rearrangement joins TRBV3-1 to TRBJ1-1; TRBD1 matches 8 bases. This TCR derives from an adult who was a healthcare worker with PCR-confirmed SARS-CoV-2 infection or an uninfected control (not recorded which). Material for sequencing was whole blood. CDR3 nucleotides: TGTGCCAGCAGCCAACCAGGACAGGGCGCTGAAGCTTTCTTT. This sequence encodes CASSQPGQGAEAFF.